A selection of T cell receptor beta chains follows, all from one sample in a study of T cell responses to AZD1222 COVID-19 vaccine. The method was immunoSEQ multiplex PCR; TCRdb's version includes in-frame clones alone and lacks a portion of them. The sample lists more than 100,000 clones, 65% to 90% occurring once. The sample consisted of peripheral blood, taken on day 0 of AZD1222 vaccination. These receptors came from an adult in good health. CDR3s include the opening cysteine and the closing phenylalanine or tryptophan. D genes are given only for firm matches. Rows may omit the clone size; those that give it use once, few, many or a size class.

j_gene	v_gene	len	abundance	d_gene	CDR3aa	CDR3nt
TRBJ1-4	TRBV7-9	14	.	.	CASGDPTNNEKLFF	TGTGCCAGCGGGGACCCAACAAATAATGAAAAACTGTTTTTT
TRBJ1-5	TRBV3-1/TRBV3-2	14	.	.	CASSPAGWNQPQHF	TGTGCCAGCAGCCCCGCGGGCTGGAATCAGCCCCAGCATTTT
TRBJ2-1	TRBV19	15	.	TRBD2	CASSITGGSYNEQFF	TGTGCCAGTAGTATAACGGGGGGGAGCTACAATGAGCAGTTCTTC
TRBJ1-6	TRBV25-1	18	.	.	CASSDQAFQSSYNSPLHF	TGTGCCAGCAGTGACCAGGCCTTCCAAAGCTCCTATAATTCACCCCTCCACTTT
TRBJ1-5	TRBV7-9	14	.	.	CASSLENRIGAQHF	TGTGCCAGCAGCTTAGAGAACCGGATCGGGGCCCAGCATTTT
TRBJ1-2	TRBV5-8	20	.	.	CASSFRRSGRAARANYGYTF	TGTGCCAGCAGCTTTCGGCGAAGCGGCAGGGCCGCCCGGGCTAACTATGGCTACACCTTC
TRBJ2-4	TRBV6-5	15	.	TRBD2	CASSPPGGKKNIQYF	TGTGCCAGCAGCCCCCCGGGAGGGAAAAAAAACATTCAGTACTTC
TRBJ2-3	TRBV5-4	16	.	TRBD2	CASSLARGGAWDTQYF	TGTGCCAGCAGCTTGGCCCGGGGGGGGGCTTGGGATACGCAGTATTTT
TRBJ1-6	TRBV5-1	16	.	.	CASSRGTTANNSPLHF	TGCGCCAGCAGCAGGGGGACCACAGCGAATAATTCACCCCTCCACTTT
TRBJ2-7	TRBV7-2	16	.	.	CASSSRGGNPPSEQYF	TGTGCCAGCAGCTCTAGAGGTGGGAACCCTCCCTCCGAGCAGTACTTC
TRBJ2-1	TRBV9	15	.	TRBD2	CASSVGLAGVEEQFF	TGTGCCAGCAGCGTAGGCCTAGCGGGGGTTGAGGAGCAGTTCTTC
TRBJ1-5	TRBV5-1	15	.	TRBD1	CASSPWTGEGQPQHF	TGCGCCAGCAGCCCGTGGACAGGGGAGGGTCAGCCCCAGCATTTT
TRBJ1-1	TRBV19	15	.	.	CASSIGLGANTEAFF	TGTGCCAGTAGTATAGGGCTTGGGGCGAACACTGAAGCTTTCTTT
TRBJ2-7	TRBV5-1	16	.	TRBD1	CASSLVSWDRNYEQYF	TGCGCCAGCAGCTTGGTATCTTGGGACAGGAACTACGAGCAGTACTTC
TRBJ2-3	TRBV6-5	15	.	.	CASSYSGVVTDTQYF	TGTGCCAGCAGTTACTCTGGGGTCGTCACAGATACGCAGTATTTT
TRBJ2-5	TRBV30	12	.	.	CAWSVSKETQYF	TGTGCCTGGAGTGTATCGAAGGAGACCCAGTACTTC
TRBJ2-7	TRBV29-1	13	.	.	CSVLGQLNDEQYF	TGCAGCGTCCTAGGACAGTTAAACGACGAGCAGTACTTC
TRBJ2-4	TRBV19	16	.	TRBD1	CASSRQGQGGQNIQYF	TGTGCCAGTAGTAGACAGGGACAGGGAGGCCAAAACATTCAGTACTTC
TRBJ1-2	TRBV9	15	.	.	CASSVLMDGSYGYTF	TGTGCCAGCAGCGTCTTAATGGACGGGAGCTATGGCTACACCTTC
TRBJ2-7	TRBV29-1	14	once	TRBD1	CSVKKAQGANEQYF	TGCAGCGTTAAGAAGGCTCAGGGGGCCAACGAGCAGTACTTC
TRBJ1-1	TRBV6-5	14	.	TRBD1	CASSNDPDRGQAFF	TGTGCCAGCAGTAACGACCCGGACAGGGGGCAGGCTTTCTTT
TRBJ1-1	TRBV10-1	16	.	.	CASSAPGAGGDTEAFF	TGCGCCAGCAGCGCCCCAGGGGCCGGAGGGGACACTGAAGCTTTCTTT
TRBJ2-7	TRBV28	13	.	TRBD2	CASTPGGGYEQYF	TGTGCCAGCACCCCCGGGGGGGGCTACGAGCAGTACTTC
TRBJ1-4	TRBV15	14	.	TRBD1	CATSSSAGTGKLFF	TGTGCCACCAGCAGTTCAGCCGGGACAGGGAAGCTGTTTTTT
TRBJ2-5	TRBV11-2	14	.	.	CASSYRQGRETQYF	TGTGCCAGCAGCTACCGGCAGGGGCGGGAGACCCAGTACTTC
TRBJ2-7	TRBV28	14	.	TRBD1	CASQAGTASYEQYF	TGTGCCAGCCAAGCCGGGACAGCCTCCTACGAGCAGTACTTC
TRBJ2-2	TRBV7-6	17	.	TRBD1	CASSSQPGQGGTGELFF	TGTGCCAGCAGCTCCCAACCGGGACAGGGGGGTACCGGGGAGCTGTTTTTT
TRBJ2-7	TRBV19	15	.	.	CASSIEGGPPYEQYF	TGTGCCAGTAGTATAGAGGGCGGGCCTCCCTACGAGCAGTACTTC
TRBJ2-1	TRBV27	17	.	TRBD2	CASSYPPGRSSYNEQFF	TGTGCCAGCAGTTACCCGCCCGGGAGGAGCTCCTACAATGAGCAGTTCTTC
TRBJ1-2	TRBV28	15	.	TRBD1	CASSLLPGTGVGYTF	TGTGCCAGCAGTTTACTCCCCGGGACAGGGGTTGGCTACACCTTC
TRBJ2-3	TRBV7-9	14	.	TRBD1	CASRSDRVEYTQYF	TGTGCCAGCAGGTCGGACAGGGTGGAATATACGCAGTATTTT
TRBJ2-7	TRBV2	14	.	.	CASSVGRALYEQYF	TGTGCCAGCAGTGTTGGAAGGGCCCTCTACGAGCAGTACTTC
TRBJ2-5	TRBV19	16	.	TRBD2	CASSIESSGTQETQYF	TGTGCCAGTAGTATAGAAAGTAGCGGGACCCAAGAGACCCAGTACTTC
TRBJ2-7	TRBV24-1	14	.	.	CATSGQAGSYEQYF	TGTGCCACCAGTGGACAGGCCGGCTCCTACGAGCAGTACTTC
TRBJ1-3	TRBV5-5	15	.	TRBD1	CASSPGQGSGNTIYF	TGTGCCAGCAGCCCTGGACAGGGCTCTGGAAACACCATATATTTT
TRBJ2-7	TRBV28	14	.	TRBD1	CASRETGLIYEQYF	TGTGCCAGCAGGGAGACAGGGCTAATCTACGAGCAGTACTTC
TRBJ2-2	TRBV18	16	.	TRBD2	CASSPPGLAGAGELFF	TGTGCCAGCTCACCTCCAGGACTAGCGGGAGCTGGGGAGCTGTTTTTT
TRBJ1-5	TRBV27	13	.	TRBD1	CASRWDRNQPQHF	TGTGCCAGCAGATGGGACAGGAATCAGCCCCAGCATTTT
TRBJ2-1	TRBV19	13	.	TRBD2	CASRFAGGNEQFF	TGTGCCAGTAGATTTGCGGGAGGGAATGAGCAGTTCTTC
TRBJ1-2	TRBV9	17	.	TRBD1	CASSDPTGDRDGRGYTF	TGTGCCAGCAGCGACCCAACAGGGGACCGAGACGGTCGTGGCTACACCTTC
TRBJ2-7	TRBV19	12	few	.	CASMGDSYEQYF	TGTGCCAGTATGGGCGACTCCTACGAGCAGTACTTC